This TCR beta chain was captured in a study of blood T cells in healthy people across ages. Study-wide results and limits: CMV status of donors was not determined, possibly confounding expanded clonotype changes.

Peripheral blood, around 10 milliliters per donor, was collected. In each sample, at least 6.5 million PBMCs were isolated. Germline CDR1 SEHNR, CDR2 FQNEAQ (reference sequence). This CDR3 comprises 15 residues. The junction had 6 bases not matched to a gene; V was cut back by 4 bases and J by 2 bases. With regard to this clonotype: Antigen: not known.

PCR was performed a second time for about 6 to 11 cycles using a sample-barcoded 5' primer and a J-beta primer mix. Every cDNA molecule bore a tag from a template-switch adaptor containing 12 random nucleotides. In TCRdb, the 5' RACE reads were re-called with MiXCR into one record per CDR3 protein. The sample shows over 1,200,000 distinct CDR3 sequences, approximately 59% of them seen only once. The material sequenced was blood. The chain uses TRBV7-9 and TRBJ2-3; TRBD1 matches at 7 bases. The TCR sequence derives from a man between 18 and 35 years old in good health. The CDR3 coding sequence is TGTGCCAGCAGCTCCAACGGGACAGCCACAGATACGCAGTATTTT. Amino acid sequence: CASSSNGTATDTQYF.